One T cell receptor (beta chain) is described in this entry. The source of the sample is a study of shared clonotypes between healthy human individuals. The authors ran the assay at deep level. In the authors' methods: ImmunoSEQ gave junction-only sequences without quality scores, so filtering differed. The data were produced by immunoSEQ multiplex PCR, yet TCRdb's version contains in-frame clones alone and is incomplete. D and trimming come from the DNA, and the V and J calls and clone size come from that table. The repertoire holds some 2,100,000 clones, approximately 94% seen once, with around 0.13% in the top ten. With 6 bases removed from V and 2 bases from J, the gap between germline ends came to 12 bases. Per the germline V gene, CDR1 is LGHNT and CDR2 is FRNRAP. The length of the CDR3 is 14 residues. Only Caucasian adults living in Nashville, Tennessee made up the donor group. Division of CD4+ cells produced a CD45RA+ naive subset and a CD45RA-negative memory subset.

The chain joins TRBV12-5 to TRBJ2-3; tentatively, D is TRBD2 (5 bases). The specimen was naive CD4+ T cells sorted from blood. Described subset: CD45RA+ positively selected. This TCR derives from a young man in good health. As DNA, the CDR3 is TGTGCTAGTGGAACGGGGTTTACCACAGATACGCAGTATTTT. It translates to CASGTGFTTDTQYF.